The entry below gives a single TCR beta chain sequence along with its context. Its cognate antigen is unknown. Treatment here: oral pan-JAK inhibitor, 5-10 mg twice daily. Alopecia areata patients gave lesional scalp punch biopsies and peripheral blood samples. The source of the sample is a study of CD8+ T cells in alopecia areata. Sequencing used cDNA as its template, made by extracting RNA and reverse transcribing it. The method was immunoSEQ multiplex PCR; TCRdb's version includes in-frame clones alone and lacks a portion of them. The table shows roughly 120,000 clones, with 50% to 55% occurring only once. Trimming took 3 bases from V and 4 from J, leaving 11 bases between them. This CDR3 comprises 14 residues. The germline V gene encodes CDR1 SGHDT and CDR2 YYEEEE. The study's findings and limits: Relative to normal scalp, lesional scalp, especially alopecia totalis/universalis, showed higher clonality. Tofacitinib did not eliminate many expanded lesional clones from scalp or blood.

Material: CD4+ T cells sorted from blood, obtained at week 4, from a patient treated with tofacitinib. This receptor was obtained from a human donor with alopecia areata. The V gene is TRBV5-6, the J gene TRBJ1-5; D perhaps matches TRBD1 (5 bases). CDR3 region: CASSSITGNQPQHF. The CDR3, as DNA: TGTGCCAGCAGCTCGATTACAGGAAATCAGCCCCAGCATTTT.